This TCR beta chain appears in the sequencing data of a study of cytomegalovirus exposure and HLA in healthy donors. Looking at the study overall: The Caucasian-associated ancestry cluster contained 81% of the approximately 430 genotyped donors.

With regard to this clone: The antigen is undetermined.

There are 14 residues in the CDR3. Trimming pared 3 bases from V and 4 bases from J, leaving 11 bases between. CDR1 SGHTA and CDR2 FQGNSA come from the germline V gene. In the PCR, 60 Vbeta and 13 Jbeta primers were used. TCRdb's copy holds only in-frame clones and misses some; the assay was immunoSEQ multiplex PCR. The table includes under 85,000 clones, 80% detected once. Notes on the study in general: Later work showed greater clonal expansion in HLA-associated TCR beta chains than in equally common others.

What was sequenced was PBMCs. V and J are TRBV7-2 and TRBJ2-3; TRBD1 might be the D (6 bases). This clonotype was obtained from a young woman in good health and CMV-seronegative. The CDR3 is CASSFVGAADTQYF. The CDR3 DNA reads TGTGCCAGCAGCTTTGTGGGGGCCGCAGATACGCAGTATTTT.